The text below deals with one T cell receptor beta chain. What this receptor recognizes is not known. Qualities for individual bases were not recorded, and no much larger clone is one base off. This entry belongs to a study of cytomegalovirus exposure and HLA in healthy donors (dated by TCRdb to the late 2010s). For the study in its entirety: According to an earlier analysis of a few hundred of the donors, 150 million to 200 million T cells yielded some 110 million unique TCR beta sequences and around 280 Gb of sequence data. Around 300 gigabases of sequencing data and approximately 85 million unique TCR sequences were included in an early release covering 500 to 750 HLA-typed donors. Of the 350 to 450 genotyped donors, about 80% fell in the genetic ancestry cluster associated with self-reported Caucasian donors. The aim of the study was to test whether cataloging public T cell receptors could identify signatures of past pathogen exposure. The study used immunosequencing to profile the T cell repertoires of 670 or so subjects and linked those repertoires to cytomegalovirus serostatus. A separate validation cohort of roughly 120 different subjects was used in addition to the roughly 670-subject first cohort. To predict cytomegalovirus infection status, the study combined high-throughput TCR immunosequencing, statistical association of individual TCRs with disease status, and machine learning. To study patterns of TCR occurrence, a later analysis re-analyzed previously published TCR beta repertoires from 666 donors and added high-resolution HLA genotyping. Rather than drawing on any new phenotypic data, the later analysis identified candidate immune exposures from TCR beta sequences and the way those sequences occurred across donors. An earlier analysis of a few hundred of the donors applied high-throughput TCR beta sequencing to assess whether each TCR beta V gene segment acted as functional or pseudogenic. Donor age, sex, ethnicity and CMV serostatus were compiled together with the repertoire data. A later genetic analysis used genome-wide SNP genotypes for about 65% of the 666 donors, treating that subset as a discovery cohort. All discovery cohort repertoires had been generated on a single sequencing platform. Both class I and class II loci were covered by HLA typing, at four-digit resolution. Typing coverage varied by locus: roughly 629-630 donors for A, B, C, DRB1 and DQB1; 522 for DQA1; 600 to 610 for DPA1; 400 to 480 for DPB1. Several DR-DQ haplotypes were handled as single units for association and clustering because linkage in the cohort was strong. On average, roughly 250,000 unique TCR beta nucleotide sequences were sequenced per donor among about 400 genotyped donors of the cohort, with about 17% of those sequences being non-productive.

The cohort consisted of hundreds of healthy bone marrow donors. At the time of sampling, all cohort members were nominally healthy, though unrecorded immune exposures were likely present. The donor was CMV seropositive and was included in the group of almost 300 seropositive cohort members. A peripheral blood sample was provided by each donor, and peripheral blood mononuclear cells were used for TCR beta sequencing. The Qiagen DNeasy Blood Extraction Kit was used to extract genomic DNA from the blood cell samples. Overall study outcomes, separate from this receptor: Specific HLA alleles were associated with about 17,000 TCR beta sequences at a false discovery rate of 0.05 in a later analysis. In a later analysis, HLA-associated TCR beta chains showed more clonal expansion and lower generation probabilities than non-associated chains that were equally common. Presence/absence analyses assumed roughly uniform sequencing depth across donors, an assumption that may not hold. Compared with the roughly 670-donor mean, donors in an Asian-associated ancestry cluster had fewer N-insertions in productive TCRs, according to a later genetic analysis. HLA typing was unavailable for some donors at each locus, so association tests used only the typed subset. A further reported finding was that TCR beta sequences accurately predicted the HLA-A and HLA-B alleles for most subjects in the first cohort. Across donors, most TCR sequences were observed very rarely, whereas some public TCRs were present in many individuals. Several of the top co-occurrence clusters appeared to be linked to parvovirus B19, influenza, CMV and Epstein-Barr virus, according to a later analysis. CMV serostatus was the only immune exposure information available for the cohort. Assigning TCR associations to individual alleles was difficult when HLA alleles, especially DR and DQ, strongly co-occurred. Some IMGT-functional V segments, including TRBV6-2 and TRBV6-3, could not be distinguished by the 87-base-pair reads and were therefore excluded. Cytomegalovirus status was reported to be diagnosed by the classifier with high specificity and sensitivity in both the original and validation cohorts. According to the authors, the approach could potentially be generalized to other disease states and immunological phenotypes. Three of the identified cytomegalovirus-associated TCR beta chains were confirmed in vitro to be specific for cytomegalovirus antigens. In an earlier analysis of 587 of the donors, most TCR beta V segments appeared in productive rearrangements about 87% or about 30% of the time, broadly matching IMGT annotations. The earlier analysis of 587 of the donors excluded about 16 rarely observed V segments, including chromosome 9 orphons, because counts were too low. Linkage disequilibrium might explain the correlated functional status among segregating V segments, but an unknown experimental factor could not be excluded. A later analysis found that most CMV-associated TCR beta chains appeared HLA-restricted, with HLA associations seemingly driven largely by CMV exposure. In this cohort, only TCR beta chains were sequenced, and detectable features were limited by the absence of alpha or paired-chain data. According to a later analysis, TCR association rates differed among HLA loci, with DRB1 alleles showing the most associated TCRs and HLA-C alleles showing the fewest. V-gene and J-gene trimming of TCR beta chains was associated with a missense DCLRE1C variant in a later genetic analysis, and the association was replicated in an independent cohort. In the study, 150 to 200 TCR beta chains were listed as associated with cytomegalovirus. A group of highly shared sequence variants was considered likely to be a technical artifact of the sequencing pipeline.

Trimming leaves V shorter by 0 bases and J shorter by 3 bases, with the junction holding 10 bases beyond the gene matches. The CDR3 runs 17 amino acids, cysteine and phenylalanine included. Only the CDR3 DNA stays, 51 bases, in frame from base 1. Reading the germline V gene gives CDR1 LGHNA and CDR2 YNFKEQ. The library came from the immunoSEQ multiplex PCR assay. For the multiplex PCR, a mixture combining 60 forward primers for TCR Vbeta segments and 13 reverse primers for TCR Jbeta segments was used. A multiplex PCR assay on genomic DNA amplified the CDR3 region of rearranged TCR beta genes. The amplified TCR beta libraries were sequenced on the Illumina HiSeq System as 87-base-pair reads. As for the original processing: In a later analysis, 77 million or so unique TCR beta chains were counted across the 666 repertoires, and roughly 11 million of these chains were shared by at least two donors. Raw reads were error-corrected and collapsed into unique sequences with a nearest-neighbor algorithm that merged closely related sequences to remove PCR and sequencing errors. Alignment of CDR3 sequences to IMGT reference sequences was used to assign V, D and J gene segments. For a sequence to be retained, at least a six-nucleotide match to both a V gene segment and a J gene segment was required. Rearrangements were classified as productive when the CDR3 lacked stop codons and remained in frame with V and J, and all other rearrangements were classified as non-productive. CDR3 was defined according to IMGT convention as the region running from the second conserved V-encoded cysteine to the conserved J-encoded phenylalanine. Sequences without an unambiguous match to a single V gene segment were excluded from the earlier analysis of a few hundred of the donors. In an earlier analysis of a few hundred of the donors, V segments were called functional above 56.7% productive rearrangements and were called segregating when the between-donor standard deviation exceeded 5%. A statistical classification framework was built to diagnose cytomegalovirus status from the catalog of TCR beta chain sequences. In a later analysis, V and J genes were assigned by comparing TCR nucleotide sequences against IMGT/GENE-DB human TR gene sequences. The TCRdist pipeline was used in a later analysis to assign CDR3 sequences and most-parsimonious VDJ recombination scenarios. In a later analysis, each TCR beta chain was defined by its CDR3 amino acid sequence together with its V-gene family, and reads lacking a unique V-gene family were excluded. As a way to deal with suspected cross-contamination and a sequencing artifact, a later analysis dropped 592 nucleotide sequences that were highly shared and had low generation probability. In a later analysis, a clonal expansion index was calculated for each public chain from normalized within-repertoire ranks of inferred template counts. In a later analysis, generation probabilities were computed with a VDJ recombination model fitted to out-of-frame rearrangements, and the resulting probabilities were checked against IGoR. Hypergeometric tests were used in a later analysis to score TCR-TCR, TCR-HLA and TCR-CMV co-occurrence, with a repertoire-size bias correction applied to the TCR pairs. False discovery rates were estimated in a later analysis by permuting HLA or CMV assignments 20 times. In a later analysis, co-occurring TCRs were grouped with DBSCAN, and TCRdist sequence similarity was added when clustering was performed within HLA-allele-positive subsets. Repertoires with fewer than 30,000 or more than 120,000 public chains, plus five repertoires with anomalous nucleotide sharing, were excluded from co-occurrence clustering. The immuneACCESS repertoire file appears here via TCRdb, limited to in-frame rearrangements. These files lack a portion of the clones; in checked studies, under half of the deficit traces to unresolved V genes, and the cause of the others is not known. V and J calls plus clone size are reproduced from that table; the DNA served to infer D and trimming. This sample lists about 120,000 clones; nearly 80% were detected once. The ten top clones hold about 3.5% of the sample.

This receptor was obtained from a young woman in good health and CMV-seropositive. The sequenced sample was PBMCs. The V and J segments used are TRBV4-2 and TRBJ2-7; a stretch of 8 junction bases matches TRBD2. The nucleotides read TGTGCCAGCAGCCAAGATCCGGGGGGGGTAGAGGTCTACGAGCAGTACTTC. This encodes CASSQDPGGVEVYEQYF.